The present TCR beta chain was sequenced within a study of cytomegalovirus exposure and HLA in healthy donors. The donors belonged to the roughly 110-subject validation cohort, separate from the roughly 720-subject first cohort. The assay was immunoSEQ multiplex PCR, and TCRdb's table has in-frame clones only and misses some. The table shows about 130,000 clones, with roughly 90% occurring only once. About this clone: Its antigen remains unidentified.

Trimming cost V 1 base and J 10 bases; bases outside gene matches: 12. This CDR3 is built from 17 residues. From germline, CDR1 is SGHRS and CDR2 YFSETQ. Study observations and caveats: Most TCR sequences were uncommon, yet certain public TCRs appeared in many donors. Subsequent analysis found a tendency for first-cohort TCR clusters to co-occur within the approximately 130 validation repertoires. Three chains linked to CMV were shown in vitro to be specific for CMV antigens.

This chain connects TRBV5-1 to TRBJ2-1; 12 positions match TRBD2. The sample was PBMCs. The clonotype comes from a man aged 25 to 40 in good health and CMV-seronegative. DNA for the CDR3: TGCGCCAGCAGCTTGCCCAACCTAGCGGGAGGGCCATGGGAGCAGTTCTTC. It yields the protein CASSLPNLAGGPWEQFF.